This T cell receptor beta chain derives from a study of T cells in Graves' hyperthyroidism and ophthalmopathy. This clonotype showed up just a few times. The CDR3 has 11 residues. In germline, CDR1 is LGHNT, CDR2 FRNRAP. Between the trimmed V and J ends, which lost 4 bases and 6 bases, there was a span of 5 bases. Amplified regions were TCR beta CDR3 sequences from RNA transcripts. The HTBI primer set drove a first-round RT-PCR of the TCR CDR3. One entry per CDR3 protein results from TCRdb running MiXCR on the multiplex PCR reads. Here the sample spans around 340,000 distinct CDR3 sequences, approximately 13% being singletons.

The receptor was isolated from a woman aged 30 to 39 with Graves' hyperthyroidism. Sequenced: blood. This chain links TRBV12-5 with TRBJ2-3; no clear D gene. The CDR3 region has the DNA TGTGCTAGTGGTTACCGGGATACGCAGTATTTT. It is translated as CASGYRDTQYF.